This is a list of T cell receptor beta chains from one sample in a study of blood T cell repertoires in COVID-19. Data came from immunoSEQ multiplex PCR; TCRdb stores just in-frame clones and leaves some out. The sample lists roughly 220,000 clones; roughly 76% were seen once. The sample consisted of peripheral blood. These receptors all stem from a woman older than 75 with COVID-19, enrolled during active disease. Each CDR3 is given with its conserved first and last residue. The D gene is left open where the match is weak. Size tells how often a clone was seen (once, few, many) or the class of an expanded clone, and some rows leave it out.

j_call clone_size d_call v_call cdr3_aa cdr3_nt
TRBJ1-1 - - TRBV6-5 CASSSVMNTEAFF TGTGCCAGCAGTTCCGTTATGAACACTGAAGCTTTCTTT
TRBJ2-1 - TRBD2 TRBV5-1 CASSLASGLDEQFF TGCGCCAGCAGCCTGGCTAGCGGCCTTGATGAGCAGTTCTTC
TRBJ2-7 - TRBD1 TRBV6-1 CASSETGGPYEQYF TGTGCCAGCAGTGAGACAGGGGGGCCCTACGAGCAGTACTTC
TRBJ2-2 - TRBD2 TRBV30 CAVKLTTSGLNLNTGELFF TGTGCCGTCAAACTAACTACTAGCGGACTGAACTTAAACACCGGGGAGCTGTTTTTT
TRBJ1-1 - - TRBV19 CASGTGLMNTEAFF TGTGCCAGTGGAACAGGGCTGATGAACACTGAAGCTTTCTTT
TRBJ1-2 once - TRBV2 CASRGVTSYGYTF TGTGCCAGCAGGGGAGTCACGAGCTATGGCTACACCTTC
TRBJ1-1 - - TRBV6-5 CASRGASTGEAFF TGTGCCAGCAGGGGAGCGTCGACAGGTGAAGCTTTCTTT
TRBJ2-1 few - TRBV30 CAGIRVGFYNEQFF TGTGCCGGGATCAGGGTAGGTTTCTACAATGAGCAGTTCTTC
TRBJ2-5 - TRBD2 TRBV7-2 CASRGPQRERRETQYF TGTGCCAGCAGAGGGCCCCAGCGGGAGCGGAGAGAGACCCAGTACTTC
TRBJ2-1 - - TRBV5-4 CASSPPKGVLDEQFF TGTGCCAGCAGCCCTCCTAAAGGGGTTTTGGATGAGCAGTTCTTC
TRBJ2-1 once TRBD2 TRBV19 CASSSRGTSGSNEQFF TGTGCCAGTAGTTCAAGGGGGACTAGCGGGAGCAATGAGCAGTTCTTC
TRBJ2-4 - - TRBV19 CASRRGGNDIQYF TGTGCCAGTAGAAGGGGGGGCAATGACATTCAGTACTTC
TRBJ1-1 few - TRBV25-1 CASSESHLNTEAFF TGTGCCAGCAGTGAATCACACCTGAACACTGAAGCTTTCTTT
TRBJ1-2 - - TRBV6-5 CASSPFNRYSYGYTF TGTGCCAGCAGCCCCTTTAATCGGTACTCCTATGGCTACACCTTC
TRBJ1-1 - TRBD1 TRBV7-9 CASSPTGTGGKMNTEAFF TGTGCCAGCAGCCCCACCGGGACAGGGGGAAAGATGAACACTGAAGCTTTCTTT
TRBJ2-5 - - TRBV10-3 CAISESRPSSDLQYF TGTGCCATCAGTGAGTCAAGACCGTCTAGCGATCTCCAGTACTTC
TRBJ2-7 - - TRBV7-8 CASSSRASGSSYEQYF TGTGCCAGCAGCTCGAGGGCTTCGGGAAGCTCCTACGAGCAGTACTTC
TRBJ1-3 few - TRBV7-9 CASTPGGSPGNTIYF TGTGCCAGCACCCCTGGCGGGTCACCTGGAAACACCATATATTTT
TRBJ1-2 - - TRBV25-1 CASSESWAGYGYTF TGTGCCAGCAGTGAATCGTGGGCAGGCTATGGCTACACCTTC
TRBJ1-2 - - TRBV5-8 CASSLAAGTNYGYTF TGTGCCAGCAGCTTGGCTGCAGGGACTAACTATGGCTACACCTTC
TRBJ1-4 - - TRBV9 CASSPDALGEKLFF TGTGCCAGCAGCCCAGACGCACTAGGGGAAAAACTGTTTTTT
TRBJ1-5 many TRBD1 TRBV5-6 CASNLQGPNQPQHF TGTGCCAGCAACTTACAGGGGCCCAATCAGCCCCAGCATTTT
TRBJ1-2 - - TRBV12-2 CASRLPLTGSGYTF TGTGCAAGTCGCTTACCGTTGACAGGGAGCGGCTACACCTTC
TRBJ1-6 - - TRBV27 CASSFRLPYNSPLHF TGTGCCAGCAGTTTCCGGTTACCCTATAATTCACCCCTCCACTTT
TRBJ2-1 few TRBD2 TRBV7-3 CASSKDSGSSVNEQFF TGTGCCAGCAGCAAAGATAGCGGGAGTTCTGTGAATGAGCAGTTCTTC
TRBJ1-5 - - TRBV21-1 CASSLGGRVNQPQHF TGTGCCAGCAGCCTTGGGGGCAGGGTAAATCAGCCCCAGCATTTT
TRBJ1-2 - - TRBV12-3/TRBV12-4 CASSFVGLGGYTF TGTGCCAGCAGTTTTGTGGGGCTCGGTGGCTACACCTTC
TRBJ1-4 - - TRBV21-1 CASIGQDPVPTNEKLFF TGTGCCAGCATAGGACAGGATCCTGTACCAACTAATGAAAAACTGTTTTTT
TRBJ2-6 few TRBD2 TRBV5-6 CASSFGLADSGANVLTF TGTGCCAGCAGCTTCGGACTAGCGGACTCTGGGGCCAACGTCCTGACTTTC
TRBJ1-5 - - TRBV5-1 CASSFDDSFNQPQHF TGCGCCAGCAGCTTCGATGACAGCTTCAATCAGCCCCAGCATTTT
TRBJ1-2 - - TRBV30 CAWDQGIRYTF TGTGCCTGGGACCAGGGTATACGCTACACCTTC
TRBJ1-5 - - TRBV27 CASSLTGNQPQHF TGTGCCAGCAGTTTAACAGGGAATCAGCCCCAGCATTTT
TRBJ2-2 - TRBD2 TRBV6-5 CASSYSGRAVGGELFF TGTGCCAGCAGTTACAGCGGGAGGGCCGTTGGCGGGGAGCTGTTTTTT
TRBJ2-3 - TRBD2 TRBV5-4 CASHLAAGGDTQYF TGTGCCAGTCACTTAGCAGCGGGGGGTGATACGCAGTATTTT
TRBJ2-1 - TRBD1 TRBV15 CATSGRQGSYNEQFF TGTGCCACCAGCGGACGACAGGGCTCGTACAATGAGCAGTTCTTC
TRBJ1-6 few - TRBV3-1/TRBV3-2 CASSQPGTSSPLHF TGTGCCAGCAGCCAACCAGGAACCAGCTCACCCCTCCACTTT
TRBJ1-5 - - TRBV10-3 CAISEFKQGLRPQHF TGTGCCATCAGTGAGTTCAAGCAGGGGCTTCGTCCCCAGCATTTT
TRBJ1-2 few TRBD1 TRBV4-3 CASSQSTGTGYDYGYTF TGCGCCAGCAGCCAATCGACCGGGACAGGGTATGACTATGGCTACACCTTC
TRBJ1-5 - - TRBV7-2 CASSLASVGNQPQHF TGTGCCAGCAGCTTAGCAAGCGTTGGCAATCAGCCCCAGCATTTT
TRBJ2-3 - TRBD2 TRBV6-5 CASKRGSPDTQYF TGTGCCAGTAAGCGGGGTTCGCCAGATACGCAGTATTTT
TRBJ1-6 - - TRBV4-2 CASSQNLADRGNSPLHF TGTGCCAGCAGCCAAAACCTCGCGGACAGAGGAAATTCACCCCTCCACTTT